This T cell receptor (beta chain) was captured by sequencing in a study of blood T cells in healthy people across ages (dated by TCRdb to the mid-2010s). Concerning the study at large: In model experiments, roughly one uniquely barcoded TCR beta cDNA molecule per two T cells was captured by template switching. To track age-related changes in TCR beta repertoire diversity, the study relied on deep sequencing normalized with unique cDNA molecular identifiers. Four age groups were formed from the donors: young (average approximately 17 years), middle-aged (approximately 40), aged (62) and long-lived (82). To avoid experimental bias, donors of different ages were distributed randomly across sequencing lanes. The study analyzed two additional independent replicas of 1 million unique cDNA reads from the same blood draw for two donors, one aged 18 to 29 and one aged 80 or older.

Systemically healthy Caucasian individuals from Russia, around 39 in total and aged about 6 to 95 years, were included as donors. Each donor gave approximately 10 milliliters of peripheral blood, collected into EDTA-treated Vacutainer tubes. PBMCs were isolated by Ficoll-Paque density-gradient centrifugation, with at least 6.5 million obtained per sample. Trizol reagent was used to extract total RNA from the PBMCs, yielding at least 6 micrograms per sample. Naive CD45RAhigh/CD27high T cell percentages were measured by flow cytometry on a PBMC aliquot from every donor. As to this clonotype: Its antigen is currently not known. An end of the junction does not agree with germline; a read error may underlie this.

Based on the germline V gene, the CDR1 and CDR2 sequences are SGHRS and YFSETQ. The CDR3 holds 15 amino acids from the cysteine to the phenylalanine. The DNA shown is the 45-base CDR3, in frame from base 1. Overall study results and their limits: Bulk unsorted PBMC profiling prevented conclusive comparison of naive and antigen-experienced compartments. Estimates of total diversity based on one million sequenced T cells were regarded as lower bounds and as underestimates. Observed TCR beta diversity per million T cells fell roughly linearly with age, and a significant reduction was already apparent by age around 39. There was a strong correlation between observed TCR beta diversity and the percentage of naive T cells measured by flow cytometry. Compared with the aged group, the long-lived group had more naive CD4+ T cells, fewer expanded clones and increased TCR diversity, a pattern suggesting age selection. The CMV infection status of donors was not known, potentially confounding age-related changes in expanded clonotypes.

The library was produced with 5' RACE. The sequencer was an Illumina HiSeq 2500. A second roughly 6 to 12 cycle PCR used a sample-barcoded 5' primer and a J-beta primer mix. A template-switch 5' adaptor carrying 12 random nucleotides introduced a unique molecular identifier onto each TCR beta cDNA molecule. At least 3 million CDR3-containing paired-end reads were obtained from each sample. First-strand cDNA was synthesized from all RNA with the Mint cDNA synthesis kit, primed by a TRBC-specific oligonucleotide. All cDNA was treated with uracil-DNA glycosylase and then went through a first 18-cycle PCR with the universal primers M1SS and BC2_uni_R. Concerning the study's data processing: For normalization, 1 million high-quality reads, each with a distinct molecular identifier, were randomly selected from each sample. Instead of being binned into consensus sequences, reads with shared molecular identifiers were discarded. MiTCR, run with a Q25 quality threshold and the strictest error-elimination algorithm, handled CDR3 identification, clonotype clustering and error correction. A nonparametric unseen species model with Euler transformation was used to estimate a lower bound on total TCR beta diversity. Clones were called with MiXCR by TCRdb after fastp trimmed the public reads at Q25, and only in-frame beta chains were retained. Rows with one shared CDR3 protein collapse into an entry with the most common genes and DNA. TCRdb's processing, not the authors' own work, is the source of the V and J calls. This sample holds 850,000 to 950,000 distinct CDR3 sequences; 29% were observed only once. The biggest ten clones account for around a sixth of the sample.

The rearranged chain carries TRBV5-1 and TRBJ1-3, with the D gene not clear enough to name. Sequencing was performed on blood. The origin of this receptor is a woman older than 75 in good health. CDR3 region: CASSLDSSSGNTVYF. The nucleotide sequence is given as TGCGCCAGCAGCTTGGACAGTAGCTCTGGAAACACCGTATATTTT.